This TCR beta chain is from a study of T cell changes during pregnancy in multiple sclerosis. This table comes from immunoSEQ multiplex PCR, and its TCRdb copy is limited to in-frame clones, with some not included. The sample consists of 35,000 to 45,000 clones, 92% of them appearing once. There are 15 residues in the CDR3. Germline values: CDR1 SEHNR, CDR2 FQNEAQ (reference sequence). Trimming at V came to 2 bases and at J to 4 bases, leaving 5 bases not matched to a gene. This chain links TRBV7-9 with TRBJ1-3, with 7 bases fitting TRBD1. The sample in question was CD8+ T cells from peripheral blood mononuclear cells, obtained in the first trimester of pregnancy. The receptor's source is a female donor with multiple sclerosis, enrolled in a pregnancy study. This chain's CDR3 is CASSLQGVMGNTIYF. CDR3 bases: TGTGCCAGCAGCTTACAGGGGGTAATGGGAAACACCATATATTTT.